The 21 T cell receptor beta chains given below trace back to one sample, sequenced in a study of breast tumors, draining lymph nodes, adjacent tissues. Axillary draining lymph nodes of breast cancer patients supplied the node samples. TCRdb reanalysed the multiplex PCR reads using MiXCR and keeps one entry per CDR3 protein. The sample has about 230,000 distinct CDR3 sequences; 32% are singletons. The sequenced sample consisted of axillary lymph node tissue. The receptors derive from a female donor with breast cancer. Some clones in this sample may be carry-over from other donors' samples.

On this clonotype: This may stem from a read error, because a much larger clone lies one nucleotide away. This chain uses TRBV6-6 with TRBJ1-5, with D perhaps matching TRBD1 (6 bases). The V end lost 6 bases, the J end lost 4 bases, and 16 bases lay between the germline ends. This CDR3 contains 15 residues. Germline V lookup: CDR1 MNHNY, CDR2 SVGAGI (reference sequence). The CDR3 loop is CASRLQGKANQPQHF. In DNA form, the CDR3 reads TGTGCCAGCAGGCTCCAGGGGAAGGCTAATCAGCCCCAGCATTTT.

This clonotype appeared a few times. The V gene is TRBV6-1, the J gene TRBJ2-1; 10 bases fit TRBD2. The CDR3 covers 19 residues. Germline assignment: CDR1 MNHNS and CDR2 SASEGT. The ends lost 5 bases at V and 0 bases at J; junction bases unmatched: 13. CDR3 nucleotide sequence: TGTGCCAGCAGTTACGATCTAGCGGGAGAAAGGGGCTCCTACAATGAGCAGTTCTTC. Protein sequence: CASSYDLAGERGSYNEQFF.

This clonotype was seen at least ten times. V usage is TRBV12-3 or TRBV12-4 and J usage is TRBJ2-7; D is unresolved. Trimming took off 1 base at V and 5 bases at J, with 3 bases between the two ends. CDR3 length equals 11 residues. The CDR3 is CASSLEDEQYF. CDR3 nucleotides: TGTGCCAGCAGTTTAGAGGACGAGCAGTACTTC.

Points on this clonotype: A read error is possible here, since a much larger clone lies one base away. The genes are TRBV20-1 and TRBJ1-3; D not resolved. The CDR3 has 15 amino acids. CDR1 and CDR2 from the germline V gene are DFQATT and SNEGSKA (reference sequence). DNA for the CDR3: TGCAGTGCTAGAGATGCACGCCCCTCTGGAAACACCATGTATTTT. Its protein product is CSARDARPSGNTMYF.

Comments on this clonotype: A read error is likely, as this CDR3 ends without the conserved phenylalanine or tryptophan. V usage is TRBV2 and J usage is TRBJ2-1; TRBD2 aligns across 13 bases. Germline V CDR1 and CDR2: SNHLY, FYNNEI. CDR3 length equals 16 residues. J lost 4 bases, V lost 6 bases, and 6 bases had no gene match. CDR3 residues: CASSPRLAGGYNEQFL. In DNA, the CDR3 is TGTGCCAGCAGCCCCAGACTAGCGGGAGGTTACAATGAGCAGTTCCTC.

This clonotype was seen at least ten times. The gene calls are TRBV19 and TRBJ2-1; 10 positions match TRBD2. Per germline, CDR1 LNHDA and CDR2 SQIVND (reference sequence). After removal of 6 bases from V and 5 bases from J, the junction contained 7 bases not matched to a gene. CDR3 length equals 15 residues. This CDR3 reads CASSKTSGLNNEQFF. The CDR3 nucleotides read TGTGCCAGTAGCAAGACTAGCGGGTTGAACAATGAGCAGTTCTTC.

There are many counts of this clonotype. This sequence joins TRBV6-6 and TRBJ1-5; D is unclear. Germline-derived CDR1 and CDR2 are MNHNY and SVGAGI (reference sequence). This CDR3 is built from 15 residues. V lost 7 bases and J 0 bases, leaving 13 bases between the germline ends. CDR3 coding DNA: TGTGCCAGCATTCTAGGGCCGACTAGCAATCAGCCCCAGCATTTT. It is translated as CASILGPTSNQPQHF.

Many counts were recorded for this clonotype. CDR3 amino acids: CASSPPPGLRNEQFF. The DNA for the CDR3 is TGTGCCAGCAGCCCTCCCCCGGGACTCCGGAATGAGCAGTTCTTC. This chain joins TRBV12-3 or TRBV12-4 and TRBJ2-1; D is perhaps TRBD2 (6 bases). Trimming removed 6 bases from V and 7 bases from J, with 19 bases in between. The CDR3 covers 15 residues.

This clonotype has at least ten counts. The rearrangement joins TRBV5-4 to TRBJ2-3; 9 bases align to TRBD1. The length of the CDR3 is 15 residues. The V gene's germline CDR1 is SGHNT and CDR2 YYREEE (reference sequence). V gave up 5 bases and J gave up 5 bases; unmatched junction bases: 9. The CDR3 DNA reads TGTGCCAGCAGGACCGGGACAGGGCGAGGAGATACGCAGTATTTT. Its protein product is CASRTGTGRGDTQYF.

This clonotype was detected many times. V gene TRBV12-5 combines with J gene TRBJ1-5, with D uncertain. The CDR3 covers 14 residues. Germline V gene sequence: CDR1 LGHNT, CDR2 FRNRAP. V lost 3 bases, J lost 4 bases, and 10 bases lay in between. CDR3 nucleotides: TGTGCTAGTGGTTTCCCCTCCAGGAATCAGCCCCAGCATTTT. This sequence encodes CASGFPSRNQPQHF.

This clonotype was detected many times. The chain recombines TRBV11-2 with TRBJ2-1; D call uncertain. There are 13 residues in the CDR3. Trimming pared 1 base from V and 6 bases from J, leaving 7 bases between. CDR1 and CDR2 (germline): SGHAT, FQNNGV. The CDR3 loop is CASSLGTINEQFF. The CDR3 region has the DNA TGTGCCAGCAGCTTAGGCACTATCAATGAGCAGTTCTTC. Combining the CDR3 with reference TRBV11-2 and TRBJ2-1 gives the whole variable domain EAGVAQSPRYKIIEKRQSVAFWCNPISGHATLYWYQQILGQGPKLLIQFQNNGVVDDSQLPKDRFSAERLKGVDSTLKIQPAKLEDSAVYLCASSLGTINEQFFGPGTRLTVL.

DNA of the CDR3: TGCGCCAGCAGCCCGTATAGGGGGGCAGATACGCAGTATTTT. Translation gives CASSPYRGADTQYF. The V and J genes are TRBV5-1 and TRBJ2-3; possibly TRBD1 or TRBD2 for D (6 bases each). Germline CDR1 reads SGHRS; CDR2 reads YFSETQ. V was clipped by 4 bases and J by 4 bases, with 13 bases between them. There are 14 residues in the CDR3.

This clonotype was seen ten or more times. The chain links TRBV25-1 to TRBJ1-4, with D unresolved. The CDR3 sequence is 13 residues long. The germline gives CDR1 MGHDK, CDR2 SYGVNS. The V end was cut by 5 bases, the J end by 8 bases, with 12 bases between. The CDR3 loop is CASSQPGLEKLFF. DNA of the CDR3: TGTGCCAGCAGTCAGCCAGGCCTAGAAAAACTGTTTTTT.

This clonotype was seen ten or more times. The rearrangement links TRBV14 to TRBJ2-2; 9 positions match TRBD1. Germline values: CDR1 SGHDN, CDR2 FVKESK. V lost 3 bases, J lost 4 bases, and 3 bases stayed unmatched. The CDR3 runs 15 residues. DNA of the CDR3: TGTGCCAGCAGCCAGGGACAGGGTCTCACCGGGGAGCTGTTTTTT. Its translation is CASSQGQGLTGELFF. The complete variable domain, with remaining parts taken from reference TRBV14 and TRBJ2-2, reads EAGVTQFPSHSVIEKGQTVTLRCDPISGHDNLYWYRRVMGKEIKFLLHFVKESKQDESGMPNNRFLAERTGGTYSTLKVQPAELEDSGVYFCASSQGQGLTGELFFGEGSRLTVL.

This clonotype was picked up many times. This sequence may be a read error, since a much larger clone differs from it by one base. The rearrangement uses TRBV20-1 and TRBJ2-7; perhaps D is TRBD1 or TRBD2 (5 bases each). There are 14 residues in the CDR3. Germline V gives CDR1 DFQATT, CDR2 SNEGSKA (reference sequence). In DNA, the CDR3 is TGCAGTGCTAGACCTTCCGGGACCTCCTCCGAGCAGTACTTC. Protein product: CSARPSGTSSEQYF.

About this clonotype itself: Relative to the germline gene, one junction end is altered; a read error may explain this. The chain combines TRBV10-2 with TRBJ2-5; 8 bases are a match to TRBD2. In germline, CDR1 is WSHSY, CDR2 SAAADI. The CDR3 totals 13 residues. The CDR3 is CASRTSVQEIQCF. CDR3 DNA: TGCGCCAGCAGGACTAGCGTACAAGAGATCCAGTGCTTC.

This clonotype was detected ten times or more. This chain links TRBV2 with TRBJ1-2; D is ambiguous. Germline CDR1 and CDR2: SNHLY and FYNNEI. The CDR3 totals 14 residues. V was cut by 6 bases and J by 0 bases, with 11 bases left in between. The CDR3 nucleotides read TGTGCCAGCAGGGGAGACGGCGCTAACTATGGCTACACCTTC. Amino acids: CASRGDGANYGYTF.

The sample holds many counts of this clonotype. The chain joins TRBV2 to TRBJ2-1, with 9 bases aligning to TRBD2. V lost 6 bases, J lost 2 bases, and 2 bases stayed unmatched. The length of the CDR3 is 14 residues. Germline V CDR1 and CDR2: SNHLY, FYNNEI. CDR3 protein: CASRSSGAYNEQFF. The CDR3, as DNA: TGTGCCAGCAGATCTAGCGGGGCCTACAATGAGCAGTTCTTC.

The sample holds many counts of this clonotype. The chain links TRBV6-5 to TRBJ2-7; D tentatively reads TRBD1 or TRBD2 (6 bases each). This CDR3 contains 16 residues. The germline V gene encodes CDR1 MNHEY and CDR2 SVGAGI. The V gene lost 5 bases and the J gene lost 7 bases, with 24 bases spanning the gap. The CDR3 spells CASSPGASGSVREQYF. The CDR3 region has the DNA TGTGCCAGCAGTCCGGGGGCATCCGGGAGCGTTCGAGAGCAGTACTTC.

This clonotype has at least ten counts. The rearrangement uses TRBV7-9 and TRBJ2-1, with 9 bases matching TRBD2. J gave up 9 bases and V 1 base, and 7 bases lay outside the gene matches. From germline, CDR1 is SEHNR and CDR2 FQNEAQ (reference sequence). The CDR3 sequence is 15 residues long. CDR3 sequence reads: CASSLGGTSIGEQFF. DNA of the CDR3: TGTGCCAGCAGCTTAGGTGGGACTAGCATTGGTGAGCAGTTCTTC.

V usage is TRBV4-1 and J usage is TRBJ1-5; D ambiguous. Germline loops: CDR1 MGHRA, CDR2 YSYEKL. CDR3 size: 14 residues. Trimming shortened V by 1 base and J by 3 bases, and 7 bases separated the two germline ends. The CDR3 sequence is CASSQGPSNQPQHF. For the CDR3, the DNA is TGCGCCAGCAGCCAAGGACCGTCCAATCAGCCCCAGCATTTT.